Listed here are 14 T cell receptor beta chains from one sample, sequenced in a study of T cell responses to AZD1222 COVID-19 vaccine. TCRdb keeps only in-frame clones here, not all; method: immunoSEQ multiplex PCR. There are 90,000 to 150,000 clones in the sample; 70% to 90% occur only once, and 3.5% to 4% lies in the top ten. Specimen: peripheral blood, collected 28 days after the second AZD1222 dose. The receptor set was obtained from an adult who received the AZD1222 COVID-19 vaccine.

V is TRBV6-5 and J is TRBJ2-7; D not resolved. CDR3 length: 12 amino acids. V shed 5 bases and J shed 7 bases, with 12 bases lying between them. Germline V gives CDR1 MNHEY, CDR2 SVGAGI. CDR3 sequence: CASSRPLGEQYF. CDR3 coding DNA: TGTGCCAGCAGTCGACCGTTGGGTGAGCAGTACTTC.

V is TRBV7-8 and J is TRBJ2-7, with 9 bases aligning to TRBD2. V was clipped by 11 bases and J by 6 bases; unmatched bases: 14. This CDR3 has 14 amino acids. Per the germline V gene, CDR1 is SGHVS and CDR2 is FQNEAQ. This CDR3 reads CAPGTSPEFGEQYF. CDR3 bases: TGTGCCCCCGGGACTAGCCCTGAATTTGGCGAGCAGTACTTC.

The DNA for the CDR3 is TGTGCCAGCAGCCAACAGGCCCGGACAGGGAACTATGGCTACACCTTC. It is translated as CASSQQARTGNYGYTF. This chain links TRBV4-2 with TRBJ1-2; 8 bases agree with TRBD1. The CDR3 runs 16 residues. Per germline, CDR1 LGHNA and CDR2 YNFKEQ. J lost 2 bases, V lost 2 bases, and 7 bases had no gene match.

This clone was recorded a few times. J is TRBJ2-1 and V is TRBV4-2; a weak D match, TRBD2 (6 bases). Per the germline V gene, CDR1 is LGHNA and CDR2 is YNFKEQ. V shed 4 bases and J shed 4 bases, with 14 bases lying between them. The length of the CDR3 is 15 residues. The CDR3 bases are TGTGCCAGCAGCCTCGGCGGGGCGGTATACAATGAGCAGTTCTTC. Translated, it gives CASSLGGAVYNEQFF.

The CDR3 DNA reads TGTGCCAGCAGTCAGATTGATACGCAGTATTTT. It codes for CASSQIDTQYF. V gene TRBV3-1 (or the pseudogene TRBV3-2) combines with J gene TRBJ2-3; D gene unclear. The CDR3 extends over 11 amino acids. Germline CDR1 is LGHDT and CDR2 is YNNKEL (reference sequence). Trimming removed 6 bases at V and 6 bases at J, with 7 bases between.

The chain combines TRBV7-3 with TRBJ2-2; 15 nucleotides agree with TRBD2. There are 18 residues in the CDR3. Germline assignment: CDR1 SGHTA and CDR2 FQGTGA. The ends lost 5 bases at V and 4 bases at J; junction bases unmatched: 8. The chain's CDR3 is CASSPPGLAGGVTGELFF. The CDR3 region has the DNA TGTGCCAGCAGCCCCCCGGGACTAGCGGGGGGAGTCACCGGGGAGCTGTTTTTT.

The chain links TRBV25-1 to TRBJ1-3, with D maybe TRBD1 (6 bases). The V gene's germline CDR1 is MGHDK and CDR2 SYGVNS. Trimming shortened V by 5 bases and J by 1 base, and 9 bases separated the two germline ends. This CDR3 has 14 residues. The CDR3 DNA reads as TGTGCCAGCAGTATACAGGGATCTGGAAACACCATATATTTT. Protein sequence: CASSIQGSGNTIYF.

This chain links TRBV12-5 with TRBJ1-1, with 7 bases that match TRBD1. Germline CDR1 is LGHNT and CDR2 is FRNRAP. The CDR3 runs to 17 residues. The V segment lost 0 bases and the J segment 4 bases; nucleotides outside the gene matches: 11. The CDR3 region has the DNA TGTGCTAGTGGTTTGGTACCACTTACACAGGGGTTCACTGAAGCTTTCTTT. It yields the protein CASGLVPLTQGFTEAFF.

This sequence joins TRBV5-8 and TRBJ2-7; 13 nucleotides align to TRBD2. The CDR3 is made up of 17 amino acids. Per germline, CDR1 SGHTS and CDR2 YDEGEE. V lost 4 bases and J lost 7; bases outside the gene matches: 14. CDR3 amino acids: CASSTGFSGLAGVEQYF. Written as DNA, the CDR3 is TGTGCCAGCAGCACAGGCTTTTCCGGACTAGCGGGAGTTGAGCAGTACTTC.

The CDR3: CATSRDQGPYEQYF. The CDR3 nucleotides are TGTGCCACCAGCAGAGACCAGGGCCCCTACGAGCAGTACTTC. This chain connects TRBV15 to TRBJ2-7; weak D call: TRBD1 (5 bases). Per the germline V gene, CDR1 is LNHNV and CDR2 is YYDKDF (reference sequence). V was cut by 0 bases and J by 2 bases, with 8 bases left in between. The CDR3 has 14 amino acids. The full variable domain, with the rest looked up from reference TRBV15 and TRBJ2-7, is DAMVIQNPRYQVTQFGKPVTLSCSQTLNHNVMYWYQQKSSQAPKLLFHYYDKDFNNEADTPDNFQSRRPNTSFCFLDIRSPGLGDTAMYLCATSRDQGPYEQYFGPGTRLTVT.

The V gene is TRBV6-1, the J gene TRBJ2-7; 11 nucleotides align to TRBD1. The CDR3 covers 15 residues. J gave up 5 bases and V 2 bases, and 5 bases lay outside the gene matches. Germline V CDR1 and CDR2: MNHNS, SASEGT. The CDR3 DNA reads as TGTGCCAGCAGTGAACAAGGGACAGGGGGGGACGAGCAGTACTTC. Encoded protein: CASSEQGTGGDEQYF.

The genes are TRBV19 and TRBJ1-5, with D possibly TRBD1 on 5 matching bases. This CDR3 has 14 amino acids. CDR1 LNHDA and CDR2 SQIVND come from the germline V gene (reference sequence). Trimming removed 4 bases from V and 0 bases from J, with 7 bases in between. CDR3 sequence: CASSTTGSNQPQHF. The CDR3 DNA sequence: TGTGCCAGTAGTACAACAGGTAGCAATCAGCCCCAGCATTTT.

This CDR3 is CASTVDKLRTEAFF. Written as DNA, the CDR3 is TGTGCCAGCACGGTAGATAAGCTTCGGACTGAAGCTTTCTTT. The chain is built from TRBV10-3 and TRBJ1-1; D gene unclear. Looked up from germline, CDR1 is ENHRY and CDR2 is SYGVKD. Trimming left V 10 bases short and J 5 bases short, with 20 bases between. This CDR3 is built from 14 residues.

The CDR3 sequence is CSVDSASTDTQYF. As DNA, the CDR3 is TGCAGCGTTGACAGCGCTAGCACAGATACGCAGTATTTT. The chain carries TRBV29-1 and TRBJ2-3, with D uncertain. The length of the CDR3 is 13 residues. Germline assignment: CDR1 SQVTM and CDR2 ANQGSEA. Between the trimmed V and J ends, which lost 3 bases and 0 bases, there was a span of 7 bases.